This TCR beta chain was sequenced in a study of blood T cell repertoires in COVID-19. As handled by the study authors: Scientists estimated how many nucleated cells there were by amplifying reference gene primers. Measured with immunoSEQ multiplex PCR; TCRdb has only the in-frame clones, and not every one. V, J and clone size are those of that table, while D and trimming were read from the DNA. The sample includes about 94,000 clones, 75% to 90% of them seen just once. V lost 4 bases to trimming and J lost 4 bases; unmatched junction nucleotides: 9. Germline V gene lookup returns CDR1 MNHEY and CDR2 SVGAGI. This CDR3 is 16 amino acids long.

The source material was peripheral blood. This chain uses TRBV6-5 with TRBJ1-1, with 10 bases matching TRBD1. The receptor comes from a human donor in a cohort sampled during active COVID-19. CDR3 nucleotides: TGTGCCAGCAGTTCCAGAACCGGGACAGGGGCCACTGAAGCTTTCTTT. Its translation: CASSSRTGTGATEAFF.